This T cell receptor (beta chain) came from a study of Ad26.COV2.S vaccination and SARS-CoV-2 variants. For the study at large: Intramuscular Ad26.COV2.S at 5x10^10 or 1x10^11 viral particles. Findings of the study overall: Post-vaccination spike-specific CD8+ and CD4+ T cell responses reportedly had substantial breadth.

Treatment given: 15 to 20 received Ad26.COV2.S at low or high dose, single or two shots; about 5 received placebo; per-sample allocation not given. Each sample was drawn 63 days after the first injection (of vaccine or placebo). This adult donor, from Boston, was 18-55 years old. As concerns this clone: Its specificity is unknown.

Germline values: CDR1 DFQATT, CDR2 SNEGSKA (reference sequence). The CDR3 sequence is 14 residues long. The ends lost 3 bases at V and 5 bases at J; junction bases unmatched: 1. Clones were sequenced by immunoSEQ multiplex PCR, and TCRdb holds only the in-frame ones, with some missing. The sample has around 300,000 clones, about 88% seen once. The specimen comprised peripheral blood, sampled in a trial of Ad26.COV2.S vaccine versus placebo. The rearrangement uses TRBV20-1 and TRBJ2-1; TRBD2 matches at 13 bases. The TCR was taken from a person aged 18-60 years who received the Ad26.COV2.S COVID-19 vaccine or a placebo. The CDR3 region is CSASGTSGNNEQFF. Here the CDR3 DNA reads TGCAGTGCTAGTGGGACTAGCGGGAACAATGAGCAGTTCTTC.